Listed here are 24 T cell receptor beta chains from one sample, sequenced in a study of shared clonotypes between healthy human individuals. Naive CD8 cells were CD45RO-negative, positively selected for CCR7, excluding terminally differentiated effector memory CD45RA+ cells. This table comes from immunoSEQ multiplex PCR, and its TCRdb copy is limited to in-frame clones, with some not included. The repertoire holds some 2,100,000 clones, with roughly 91% as singletons. The material sequenced was naive CD8+ T cells from PBMCs. The source of these receptors is a man younger than 35 in good health. Some clones in this sample may be carry-over from other donors' samples.

The chain joins TRBV28 to TRBJ2-1; tentative D call: TRBD1 (6 bases). The germline V gene encodes CDR1 MDHEN and CDR2 SYDVKM. The CDR3 length is 16 residues. V lost 1 base to trimming and J lost 5 bases, with 15 bases between them. In DNA, the CDR3 is TGTGCCAGCAGTTTATCCGGGACACTTTCTAACAATGAGCAGTTCTTC. This sequence encodes CASSLSGTLSNNEQFF.

The chain combines TRBV4-3 with TRBJ2-1; the D gene is possibly TRBD1 (6 bases). Germline assignment: CDR1 LGHNA and CDR2 YSLEER. V lost 4 bases to trimming and J lost 0 bases, with 7 bases between them. This CDR3 comprises 14 residues. The chain's CDR3 is CASSPDSSYNEQFF. CDR3 DNA: TGCGCCAGCAGCCCGGACAGCTCCTACAATGAGCAGTTCTTC.

This sequence joins TRBV2 and TRBJ2-5; 8 positions match TRBD1. V lost 6 bases, J lost 4 bases, and 10 bases stayed unmatched. Germline CDR1 is SNHLY and CDR2 is FYNNEI. The CDR3 runs to 15 residues. The CDR3 protein is CASSLDRGPGETQYF. The CDR3 DNA sequence: TGTGCCAGCAGCCTAGACAGGGGTCCAGGAGAGACCCAGTACTTC.

The V gene is TRBV7-9, the J gene TRBJ2-5, with 13 positions matching TRBD2. The CDR3 spans 16 residues. The trim removed 5 bases at V and 4 bases at J, leaving 7 bases unmatched. Looked up from germline, CDR1 is SEHNR and CDR2 is FQNEAQ (reference sequence). The CDR3, as DNA: TGTGCCAGCAGCCCAGCGGGACTAGCGGGAAGAGAGACCCAGTACTTC. Translation gives CASSPAGLAGRETQYF. Full variable domain (outside the CDR3, taken from reference TRBV7-9 and TRBJ2-5): DTGVSQNPRHKITKRGQNVTFRCDPISEHNRLYWYRQTLGQGPEFLTYFQNEAQLEKSRLLSDRFSAERPKGSFSTLEIQRTEQGDSAMYLCASSPAGLAGRETQYFGPGTRLLVL.

The CDR3 protein is CASRNIGEAFF. For the CDR3, the DNA is TGTGCCAGCAGGAACATCGGTGAAGCTTTCTTT. This sequence joins TRBV6-5 and TRBJ1-1; no reliable D call. This CDR3 comprises 11 residues. Per the germline V gene, CDR1 is MNHEY and CDR2 is SVGAGI. Trimming left V 6 bases short and J 7 bases short, with 9 bases between.

This chain uses TRBV7-6 with TRBJ2-1; D is unresolved. CDR3 length equals 14 residues. Per germline, CDR1 SGHVS and CDR2 FNYEAQ. The V end lost 1 base, the J end lost 8 bases, and 12 bases lay between the germline ends. CDR3 coding DNA: TGTGCCAGCAGCTTAGTTTCTTTGAGCCATGAGCAGTTCTTC. It translates to CASSLVSLSHEQFF.

The chain links TRBV27 to TRBJ2-1; D unresolved. Looked up from germline, CDR1 is MNHEY and CDR2 is SMNVEV (reference sequence). This CDR3 has 13 amino acids. The germline V and J ends were trimmed by 9 bases and 10 bases, with 19 bases remaining between them. The CDR3 here is CASMTMGAFEQFF. CDR3 DNA: TGTGCCAGTATGACAATGGGTGCCTTCGAGCAGTTCTTC.

V and J are TRBV18 and TRBJ2-5, with 7 bases matching TRBD1. Trimming at V came to 3 bases and at J to 0 bases, leaving 7 bases not matched to a gene. Germline V CDR1 and CDR2: KGHSH, LQKENI. This CDR3 region has 16 residues. In DNA, the CDR3 is TGTGCCAGCTCACCGCACGGGACAGAAGACCAAGAGACCCAGTACTTC. Residues: CASSPHGTEDQETQYF.

Only one count was recorded for this clone. This chain links TRBV19 with TRBJ2-3, with no clear D. With 4 bases removed from V and 5 bases from J, the gap between germline ends came to 16 bases. The CDR3 consists of 15 residues. Germline V gene lookup returns CDR1 LNHDA and CDR2 SQIVND (reference sequence). The CDR3 DNA is TGTGCCAGTAGTACACATCAGAGTTGGGAAGATACGCAGTATTTT. Translation gives CASSTHQSWEDTQYF.

CDR3 sequence reads: CASSSPGGAGENTGELFF. CDR3 DNA: TGTGCCAGCAGCTCGCCCGGGGGGGCGGGAGAGAACACCGGGGAGCTGTTTTTT. The V and J genes are TRBV7-9 and TRBJ2-2, with 8 bases aligning to TRBD2. The ends lost 4 bases at V and 1 base at J; junction bases unmatched: 11. Germline loops: CDR1 SEHNR, CDR2 FQNEAQ (reference sequence). This CDR3 is 18 amino acids long.

The V call is TRBV9, the J call TRBJ2-7; D unresolved. Germline V gene sequence: CDR1 SGDLS, CDR2 YYNGEE. The CDR3 spans 14 residues. V was trimmed by 4 bases and J by 5 bases, leaving 16 bases between them. The DNA for the CDR3 is TGTGCCAGCAGCACGGGCCACCCTGGGGACGAGCAGTACTTC. Translation gives CASSTGHPGDEQYF.

The gene calls are TRBV4-1 and TRBJ2-7; 11 bases map to TRBD2. The V and J ends lost 3 bases and 4 bases, in that order; junction bases with no gene match: 8. CDR3 size: 16 residues. Per germline, CDR1 MGHRA and CDR2 YSYEKL. As DNA, the CDR3 is TGCGCCAGCAGCCAGGAACCTAGCGGGAGGCGTTACGAGCAGTACTTC. As protein: CASSQEPSGRRYEQYF.

V and J are TRBV15 and TRBJ1-5; D remains unclear. The CDR3 extends over 15 amino acids. Trimming removed 4 bases from V and 2 bases from J, with 12 bases in between. Germline V CDR1 and CDR2: LNHNV, YYDKDF (reference sequence). The CDR3 region has the DNA TGTGCCACCAGCACAGAACGGAGTGGCAATCAGCCCCAGCATTTT. This codes for CATSTERSGNQPQHF.

To note about this clone: Within the sample, other DNA sequences also encode this same CDR3. This sequence joins TRBV7-9 and TRBJ1-3, with D tentatively TRBD1 (5 bases). This CDR3 contains 14 residues. Germline V CDR1 and CDR2: SEHNR, FQNEAQ (reference sequence). Trimming pared 4 bases from V and 2 bases from J, leaving 9 bases between. The CDR3 reads CASSSGGPGNTIYF. CDR3 nucleotide sequence: TGTGCCAGCAGCTCCGGGGGTCCTGGAAACACCATATATTTT.

The chain recombines TRBV6-1 with TRBJ2-1, with TRBD2 matching over 11 bases. V shed 0 bases, J shed 5 bases, and the junction held 3 bases outside the gene matches. The CDR3 covers 16 residues. From germline, CDR1 is MNHNS and CDR2 SASEGT. The CDR3 bases are TGTGCCAGCAGTGAAGCGCGGGGACTAGCGGACAATGAGCAGTTCTTC. Amino acids: CASSEARGLADNEQFF.

The chain links TRBV7-3 to TRBJ2-1; D call uncertain. The CDR3 covers 13 residues. Germline V gene lookup returns CDR1 SGHTA and CDR2 FQGTGA. V dropped 5 bases and J dropped 9 bases, with 14 bases sitting between them. The DNA for the CDR3 is TGTGCCAGCAGCCCACCACTCTCGGGTGAGCAGTTCTTC. Translated, it gives CASSPPLSGEQFF.

The chain is built from TRBV29-1 and TRBJ2-7; D gene ambiguous. The germline CDR1 and CDR2 sequences are SQVTM and ANQGSEA. Trimming removed 4 bases from V and 5 bases from J, with 6 bases in between. The CDR3 is 10 residues long. Here the CDR3 DNA reads TGCAGCGTTGTGTATGACGAGCAGTACTTC. It yields the protein CSVVYDEQYF.

The count of this clone is one. V is TRBV5-6 and J is TRBJ1-1, with a weak D call TRBD1 (5 bases). Germline loops: CDR1 SGHDT, CDR2 YYEEEE. Trimming cost V 4 bases and J 1 base, with 8 bases left between them. The CDR3 is 13 amino acids. CDR3 in DNA: TGTGCCAGCAGCCCCGGACAGAACACTGAAGCTTTCTTT. The encoded protein is CASSPGQNTEAFF.

To note about this clone: This CDR3 is also generated by other DNA sequences in the sample. The chain couples TRBV27 to TRBJ2-1; D gene unclear. The CDR3 has 12 residues. CDR1 and CDR2 from the germline V gene are MNHEY and SMNVEV (reference sequence). V was pared by 5 bases and J by 1 base, with 3 bases between. CDR3 loop: CASSPSYNEQFF. CDR3 bases: TGTGCCAGCAGTCCGTCCTACAATGAGCAGTTCTTC.

The chain carries TRBV28 and TRBJ2-5, with D unclear. V gave up 6 bases and J gave up 1 base, with 18 bases separating them. CDR3 size: 16 residues. From germline, CDR1 is MDHEN and CDR2 SYDVKM. Here the CDR3 DNA reads TGTGCCAGCAGCGCCTCGGACGTTTTTCCCCAAGAGACCCAGTACTTC. Translated: CASSASDVFPQETQYF.

The chain uses TRBV7-3 and TRBJ2-1; 10 positions match TRBD2. This CDR3 has 15 amino acids. The germline gives CDR1 SGHTA, CDR2 FQGTGA. The V and J ends lost 5 bases and 5 bases, in that order; junction bases with no gene match: 6. The CDR3 DNA reads TGTGCCAGCAGCCGGACTAGCGGAGATCACAATGAGCAGTTCTTC. It codes for CASSRTSGDHNEQFF.

The J gene is TRBJ1-2, the V gene TRBV4-3, with D perhaps matching TRBD1 (6 bases). Germline V gene lookup returns CDR1 LGHNA and CDR2 YSLEER. The CDR3 is 15 amino acids. The ends were cut back, 1 base at V and 5 bases at J, with 14 bases in the middle. The CDR3 region is CASSQAFGGGYGYTF. For the CDR3, the DNA is TGCGCCAGCAGCCAAGCTTTCGGGGGCGGATATGGCTACACCTTC.

The chain employs TRBV5-5 and TRBJ2-1; D possibly corresponds to TRBD2 (5 bases). This CDR3 contains 16 residues. Trimming cost V 0 bases and J 0 bases, with 10 bases left between them. Germline V lookup: CDR1 SGHKS, CDR2 YYEKEE (reference sequence). CDR3 coding DNA: TGTGCCAGCAGCTTGGCGCGGGCCAGCTCCTACAATGAGCAGTTCTTC. Amino acids: CASSLARASSYNEQFF.

The chain employs TRBV7-9 and TRBJ2-7; unclear D gene. Germline V lookup: CDR1 SEHNR, CDR2 FQNEAQ (reference sequence). This CDR3 region has 13 residues. V lost 2 bases, J lost 0 bases, and 5 bases lay in between. CDR3 sequence: CASSLNPSYEQYF. In DNA form, the CDR3 reads TGTGCCAGCAGCTTAAATCCCTCCTACGAGCAGTACTTC. The full variable domain, completed using reference TRBV7-9 and TRBJ2-7, is DTGVSQNPRHKITKRGQNVTFRCDPISEHNRLYWYRQTLGQGPEFLTYFQNEAQLEKSRLLSDRFSAERPKGSFSTLEIQRTEQGDSAMYLCASSLNPSYEQYFGPGTRLTVT.